A single sample gave rise to the 21 T cell receptor beta chains below, sequenced in a study of blood T cell repertoires in COVID-19. Sequencing was performed with immunoSEQ multiplex PCR; in TCRdb, only in-frame clones are kept and a portion is missing. Here the sample spans some 78,000 clones, about 89% being singletons. The sequenced sample was peripheral blood. Every receptor here comes from a man aged 45-60 years with active or convalescent COVID-19.

This chain joins TRBV27 and TRBJ2-3; 7 bases line up with TRBD2. Germline V lookup: CDR1 MNHEY, CDR2 SMNVEV (reference sequence). With 5 bases clipped from V and 4 bases from J, the junction kept 3 bases outside the gene matches. The CDR3 runs to 13 residues. CDR3: CASSKGGSDTQYF. In nucleotides, the CDR3 is TGTGCCAGCAGTAAGGGAGGGTCAGATACGCAGTATTTT.

This sequence joins TRBV7-2 and TRBJ2-4; 13 bases agree with TRBD2. The CDR3 is 19 residues long. V was pared by 3 bases and J by 0 bases, with 8 bases of the junction left unmatched. Germline V CDR1 and CDR2: SGHTA, FQGNSA. The CDR3 protein is CASSFPGTSGALAKNIQYF. As DNA, the CDR3 is TGTGCCAGCAGCTTCCCCGGGACTAGCGGGGCCCTAGCCAAAAACATTCAGTACTTC.

Of note for this clone: Other DNA sequences from this sample encode an identical CDR3 as well. V usage is TRBV18 and J usage is TRBJ1-2; 9 bases are shared with TRBD1. This CDR3 spans 13 amino acids. Germline trimming cut 1 base from V and 8 bases from J; bases unmatched to any gene: 2. From germline, CDR1 is KGHSH and CDR2 LQKENI. CDR3 DNA sequence: TGTGCCAGCTCACCACGGGACAGGGAAGGCTACACCTTC. It specifies CASSPRDREGYTF.

This sequence joins TRBV6-1 and TRBJ2-7, with 7 positions matching TRBD2. This CDR3 is 17 amino acids long. CDR1 and CDR2 (germline): MNHNS, SASEGT. The V gene end was trimmed by 0 bases and the J gene end by 8 bases; junction bases not matched to a gene: 16. The CDR3: CASSEALGGGPATKQYV. The CDR3 DNA reads TGTGCCAGCAGTGAAGCGCTGGGCGGGGGTCCCGCTACGAAGCAGTACGTC.

The V gene is TRBV9, the J gene TRBJ1-3; D gene ambiguous. V lost 0 bases, J lost 4 bases, and 11 bases lay in between. CDR1 and CDR2 from the germline V gene are SGDLS and YYNGEE. The CDR3 extends over 15 amino acids. CDR3 amino acids: CASSVGRKSGNTIYF. In DNA, the CDR3 is TGTGCCAGCAGCGTAGGCAGGAAGTCAGGAAACACCATATATTTT.

The DNA of the CDR3 is TGTGCCAGCAGTGAAACGGGGACAGGGGTCCAAACGCAGTTCTTC. Protein sequence: CASSETGTGVQTQFF. The chain combines TRBV2 with TRBJ2-1; TRBD1 matches at 10 bases. The CDR3 runs to 15 residues. Trimming at V came to 2 bases and at J to 12 bases, leaving 10 bases not matched to a gene. Germline loops: CDR1 SNHLY, CDR2 FYNNEI.

The gene calls are TRBV19 and TRBJ2-1; unclear D gene. Germline assignment: CDR1 LNHDA and CDR2 SQIVND (reference sequence). Trimming took 7 bases from V and 0 from J, leaving 16 bases between them. The CDR3 has 16 amino acids. Here the CDR3 DNA reads TGTGCCAGTACCGCGGCCATTTATAGCTCCTACAATGAGCAGTTCTTC. This sequence encodes CASTAAIYSSYNEQFF.

This clone was counted only a few times. The V gene is TRBV5-1, the J gene TRBJ2-2; maybe TRBD2 (5 bases). There are 15 residues in the CDR3. Between the trimmed V and J ends, which lost 1 base and 0 bases, there was a span of 7 bases. CDR1 is SGHRS and CDR2 is YFSETQ in the germline V gene. The CDR3 sequence: CASSLFGANTGELFF. CDR3 in DNA: TGCGCCAGCAGCTTGTTCGGGGCGAACACCGGGGAGCTGTTTTTT.

This sequence joins TRBV5-4 and TRBJ1-4, with D possibly matching TRBD1 (5 bases). The CDR3 totals 15 residues. The V gene lost 0 bases and the J gene lost 5 bases, with 11 bases spanning the gap. CDR1 is SGHNT and CDR2 is YYREEE in the germline V gene (reference sequence). As DNA, the CDR3 is TGTGCCAGCAGCTTGGCCGACAGCCCAAATGAAAAACTGTTTTTT. Amino acid sequence: CASSLADSPNEKLFF.

The chain couples TRBV4-1 to TRBJ2-3; TRBD2 aligns across 7 bases. Germline CDR1 and CDR2: MGHRA and YSYEKL. With V trimmed by 3 bases and J by 1 base, 4 bases remained unmatched. This CDR3 spans 15 amino acids. The CDR3 region is CASSQLAVGTDTQYF. In DNA, the CDR3 is TGCGCCAGCAGCCAGCTAGCGGTGGGCACAGATACGCAGTATTTT.

The chain joins TRBV4-1 to TRBJ2-3; 7 bases fit TRBD2. The germline gives CDR1 MGHRA, CDR2 YSYEKL. V trimming: 2 bases; J trimming: 1 base; junction bases outside the gene matches: 6. The CDR3 has 16 amino acids. The CDR3: CASSQKGLSGTDTQYF. CDR3 DNA: TGCGCCAGCAGCCAAAAGGGACTATCCGGCACAGATACGCAGTATTTT.

This rearrangement joins TRBV5-5 to TRBJ1-6; 8 bases agree with TRBD1. The germline V gene encodes CDR1 SGHKS and CDR2 YYEKEE (reference sequence). The CDR3 length is 14 residues. After removal of 0 bases from V and 9 bases from J, the junction contained 2 bases not matched to a gene. The CDR3 DNA follows: TGTGCCAGCAGCTTGGACAGGGGGGCTTCACCCCTCCACTTT. Its translation is CASSLDRGASPLHF.

The chain joins TRBV5-6 to TRBJ1-1, with 7 bases matching TRBD1. Germline values: CDR1 SGHDT, CDR2 YYEEEE. CDR3 length: 14 residues. V trimming: 4 bases; J trimming: 5 bases; junction bases outside the gene matches: 8. The CDR3 DNA follows: TGTGCCAGCAGCCGACAGGGCGGTTGGACTGAAGCTTTCTTT. Translating gives CASSRQGGWTEAFF.

V is TRBV5-4 and J is TRBJ1-6, with TRBD1 as a possible D gene (6 bases). Germline lookup yields CDR1 SGHNT and CDR2 YYREEE (reference sequence). This CDR3 has 17 amino acids. Deletions cut 4 bases from V and 0 bases from J, with 14 bases between. The DNA of the CDR3 is TGTGCCAGCAGCCAGGGGCAGGCTAGCTCCTATAATTCACCCCTCCACTTT. It yields the protein CASSQGQASSYNSPLHF.

This clone was seen just once. This chain joins TRBV5-1 and TRBJ2-6; 10 nucleotides line up with TRBD1. Germline values: CDR1 SGHRS, CDR2 YFSETQ. CDR3 length: 17 residues. The junction had 7 bases not matched to a gene; V was cut back by 7 bases and J by 0 bases. The CDR3 sequence is CASRQGASVSGANVLTF. The DNA of the CDR3 is TGCGCCAGCCGACAGGGGGCATCCGTCTCTGGGGCCAACGTCCTGACTTTC.

The CDR3: CASSIRLAGGPGEADTQYF. The CDR3 nucleotides are TGTGCCAGCAGCATAAGACTAGCGGGGGGGCCGGGGGAGGCAGATACGCAGTATTTT. V and J are TRBV5-6 and TRBJ2-3; 14 positions match TRBD2. CDR1 is SGHDT and CDR2 is YYEEEE in the germline V gene. CDR3 size: 19 residues. The junction had 14 bases not matched to a gene; V was cut back by 4 bases and J by 4 bases.

V and J are TRBV28 and TRBJ2-1, with 7 positions matching TRBD1. Germline trimming cut 3 bases from V and 1 base from J; bases unmatched to any gene: 0. Per germline, CDR1 MDHEN and CDR2 SYDVKM. CDR3 length equals 14 residues. CDR3 region: CASSLGQSYNEQFF. The CDR3 DNA reads as TGTGCCAGCAGTTTGGGACAGTCCTACAATGAGCAGTTCTTC. The entire variable domain, with the rest obtained from reference TRBV28 and TRBJ2-1, is as follows: DVKVTQSSRYLVKRTGEKVFLECVQDMDHENMFWYRQDPGLGLRLIYFSYDVKMKEKGDIPEGYSVSREKKERFSLILESASTNQTSMYLCASSLGQSYNEQFFGPGTRLTVL.

In its sample, this clone was seen once. This chain links TRBV6-5 with TRBJ2-2; 7 bases are shared with TRBD1. This CDR3 has 14 residues. After removal of 8 bases from V and 7 bases from J, the junction contained 10 bases not matched to a gene. Germline CDR1 reads MNHEY; CDR2 reads SVGAGI. CDR3 coding DNA: TGTGCCAGCCCCCGACAGGGCTTGGGCGGGGAGCTGTTTTTT. It yields the protein CASPRQGLGGELFF.

The chain is built from TRBV5-1 and TRBJ2-1, with a weak D call TRBD1 (5 bases). Germline CDR1 and CDR2: SGHRS and YFSETQ. Trimming pared 4 bases from V and 0 bases from J, leaving 14 bases between. This CDR3 is 16 amino acids long. The CDR3 sequence: CASSPGHSSSYNEQFF. In DNA form, the CDR3 reads TGCGCCAGCAGCCCCGGACACTCGAGCTCCTACAATGAGCAGTTCTTC. Complete variable domain (other parts from reference TRBV5-1 and TRBJ2-1): KAGVTQTPRYLIKTRGQQVTLSCSPISGHRSVSWYQQTPGQGLQFLFEYFSETQRNKGNFPGRFSGRQFSNSRSEMNVSTLELGDSALYLCASSPGHSSSYNEQFFGPGTRLTVL.

The gene calls are TRBV7-9 and TRBJ1-5, with TRBD1 matching over 7 bases. V gave up 1 base and J gave up 4 bases; unmatched junction bases: 4. Per the germline V gene, CDR1 is SEHNR and CDR2 is FQNEAQ (reference sequence). The CDR3 has 15 amino acids. The CDR3 reads CASSLGDSLNQPQHF. In DNA, the CDR3 is TGTGCCAGCAGCTTAGGGGACAGCTTAAATCAGCCCCAGCATTTT.

V gene TRBV5-5 combines with J gene TRBJ2-2; 9 bases are shared with TRBD2. CDR1 is SGHKS, CDR2 YYEKEE, per germline (reference sequence). V trimming: 1 base; J trimming: 7 bases; junction bases outside the gene matches: 5. The CDR3 consists of 15 residues. CDR3 residues: CASSLSGGSGGELFF. In DNA, the CDR3 is TGTGCCAGCAGCTTGAGCGGGGGGAGCGGCGGGGAGCTGTTTTTT.